This TCR beta chain was captured by sequencing in a study of PD-1 and CTLA-4 blockade in melanoma. Libraries were prepared by immunoSEQ multiplex PCR; TCRdb keeps only in-frame clonotypes and omits some of them. The data hold approximately 33,000 clones, with 85% to 95% observed a single time. Between the trimmed V and J ends, which lost 3 bases and 4 bases, there was a span of 5 bases. The germline gives CDR1 SGHRS, CDR2 YFSETQ. The CDR3 covers 11 residues. Here the sequenced sample was CD8+ T cells from peripheral blood, taken from a patient given anti-PD-1 treatment. This chain links TRBV5-1 with TRBJ2-7; D remains unclear. The receptor was derived from a human donor with melanoma. CDR3 sequence reads: CASSSTYEQYF. The CDR3 DNA follows: TGCGCCAGCAGCTCCACTTACGAGCAGTACTTC.